This T cell receptor (beta chain) was recorded in a study of human T cells and chemical hapten exposure. Time point given: pre-sensitization, week 0. Treatment meaning: therapeutic diphenylcyclopropenone sensitization with weekly scalp DPC. Total RNA was isolated from whole blood that had not been fractionated. This clonotype was counted only a few times. TCRdb re-analysed the RACE reads in MiXCR, keeping a single row per CDR3 protein. The data hold 95,000 to 150,000 distinct CDR3 sequences, with approximately 12% observed a single time. The sequence was obtained from a woman between 18 and 30 years old with alopecia areata. Some clones in this sample may be carry-over from other donors' samples. This specimen was whole blood, taken in connection with sensitization to the hapten diphenylcyclopropenone (DPC).

As DNA, the CDR3 is TGTGCCAGCAGTTACACCAGGGTCAGGAATACGCAGTATTTT. It is translated as CASSYTRVRNTQYF. V gene TRBV6-2 or TRBV6-3 combines with J gene TRBJ2-3; the D gene is possibly TRBD1 (5 bases). V was shortened by 2 bases and J by 7 bases, with 13 bases between the two germline ends. This CDR3 has 14 residues. The germline CDR1 and CDR2 sequences are MNHEY and SVGEGT.